This T cell receptor (beta chain) was documented in a study of blood T cell repertoires in COVID-19. Study in general: Acute and convalescent COVID-19 specimens originated in the United States, Italy and Spain. From T cells, B-cell-depleted T cells, or PBMCs came the material, which was cDNA or gDNA.

A word on this clone: Other DNA sequences in the sample encode the same CDR3.

The length of the CDR3 is 12 residues. The germline gives CDR1 MNHEY, CDR2 SMNVEV (reference sequence). V was shortened by 7 bases and J by 2 bases, with 6 bases between the two germline ends. Methods used by the authors: Nucleated cell counts were estimated from reference gene primer amplification. The repertoire was sequenced with immunoSEQ multiplex PCR; TCRdb's copy has only in-frame clones and lacks some. Clonal size and the V and J genes are those of that table, whereas D and trimming came from the DNA. The sample yields approximately 76,000 clones, about 89% seen once. The specimen sequenced was peripheral blood. The chain recombines TRBV27 with TRBJ1-3; D remains unclear. The origin of this receptor is a woman aged 55-75 years with acute or convalescent COVID-19. This CDR3 reads CASISAGNTIYF. The CDR3 DNA follows: TGTGCCAGCATTAGTGCTGGAAACACCATATATTTT.